These 27 T cell receptor beta chains were sequenced from one sample in a study of CD8 T cell repertoires and HIV-1 epitope variants. Repertoires were generated with immunoSEQ multiplex PCR, while TCRdb's copy carries only in-frame clones and drops some. The table shows some 100,000 clones, with around 67% occurring only once. Source material: uncultured baseline CD8+ T cells from peripheral blood mononuclear cells (PBMCs). Source of these receptors: a male donor with HIV.

The gene calls are TRBV19 and TRBJ2-5; D unclear. The V gene's germline CDR1 is LNHDA and CDR2 SQIVND (reference sequence). The CDR3 totals 12 residues. V was cut by 3 bases and J by 5 bases, with 7 bases left in between. CDR3 nucleotide sequence: TGTGCCAGTAGTATGAATGGGGAGACCCAGTACTTC. Its protein product is CASSMNGETQYF. The entire variable domain, with the rest obtained from reference TRBV19 and TRBJ2-5, is as follows: DGGITQSPKYLFRKEGQNVTLSCEQNLNHDAMYWYRQDPGQGLRLIYYSQIVNDFQKGDIAEGYSVSREKKESFPLTVTSAQKNPTAFYLCASSMNGETQYFGPGTRLLVL.

This chain uses TRBV28 with TRBJ2-2, with 8 bases matching TRBD1. The ends lost 1 base at V and 2 bases at J; junction bases unmatched: 6. Per the germline V gene, CDR1 is MDHEN and CDR2 is SYDVKM. The CDR3 sequence is 17 residues long. The CDR3 coding sequence is TGTGCCAGCAGTTTATCTCAGGGGGCCCCAAACACCGGGGAGCTGTTTTTT. Its translation: CASSLSQGAPNTGELFF.

The chain is built from TRBV7-3 and TRBJ1-4, with D uncertain. V lost 5 bases, J lost 5 bases, and 15 bases lay in between. The CDR3 runs to 15 residues. Germline V gene data show CDR1 as SGHTA and CDR2 as FQGTGA. The chain's CDR3 is CASSLWAAENEKLFF. The CDR3 nucleotides are TGTGCCAGCAGCCTCTGGGCGGCGGAGAATGAAAAACTGTTTTTT.

The chain is built from TRBV4-1 and TRBJ2-5; D uncertain. The germline gives CDR1 MGHRA, CDR2 YSYEKL. The V gene lost 0 bases and the J gene lost 5 bases, with 13 bases spanning the gap. The length of the CDR3 is 15 residues. The CDR3 loop reads CASSQDLGVFETQYF. As DNA, the CDR3 is TGCGCCAGCAGCCAAGATCTGGGCGTTTTCGAGACCCAGTACTTC.

The chain links TRBV7-3 to TRBJ1-1; D gene ambiguous. CDR3 size: 13 residues. Germline values: CDR1 SGHTA, CDR2 FQGTGA. Trimming left V 5 bases short and J 1 base short, with 8 bases between. CDR3 amino acids: CASSPIGNTEAFF. The CDR3, as DNA: TGTGCCAGCAGCCCAATAGGGAACACTGAAGCTTTCTTT.

The V call is TRBV4-2, the J call TRBJ2-1; D unclear. The CDR3 sequence is 14 residues long. Germline V gene data show CDR1 as LGHNA and CDR2 as YNFKEQ. Trimming shortened V by 0 bases and J by 6 bases, and 9 bases separated the two germline ends. This CDR3 reads CASSQENLRNEQFF. Written as DNA, the CDR3 is TGTGCCAGCAGCCAAGAAAACCTACGCAATGAGCAGTTCTTC.

J is TRBJ1-2 and V is TRBV27, with 8 bases that match TRBD1. Germline V gene sequence: CDR1 MNHEY, CDR2 SMNVEV (reference sequence). With V trimmed by 4 bases and J by 7 bases, 8 bases remained unmatched. The CDR3 length is 14 residues. Here the CDR3 reads CASSSPDRVSGYTF. CDR3 in DNA: TGTGCCAGCAGTTCCCCGGACAGGGTCAGTGGCTACACCTTC.

The chain employs TRBV30 and TRBJ1-3; no firm D call. This CDR3 comprises 11 residues. Trimming left V 2 bases short and J 4 bases short, with 3 bases between. Germline V lookup: CDR1 GTSNPN, CDR2 SVGIG (reference sequence). Here the CDR3 DNA reads TGTGCCTGGAGTAGGGGAAACACCATATATTTT. Translation: CAWSRGNTIYF.

This clone was seen ten or more times. V and J are TRBV6-1 and TRBJ1-2, with D maybe TRBD1 (5 bases). Trimming cost V 2 bases and J 11 bases, with 18 bases left between them. Per germline, CDR1 MNHNS and CDR2 SASEGT. This CDR3 has 14 residues. CDR3 sequence: CASSESGRTIRYTF. The CDR3, as DNA: TGTGCCAGCAGTGAATCCGGACGGACAATAAGGTACACCTTC.

This clone showed up just once. V usage is TRBV18 and J usage is TRBJ1-3; D ambiguous. Per germline, CDR1 KGHSH and CDR2 LQKENI. The CDR3 runs to 13 residues. Trimming took off 6 bases at V and 2 bases at J, with 8 bases between the two ends. CDR3 protein: CASSAAAGNTIYF. The CDR3 DNA reads TGTGCCAGCTCGGCTGCCGCTGGAAACACCATATATTTT.

The chain has TRBV11-3 and TRBJ2-7, with 8 positions matching TRBD1. This CDR3 has 13 residues. Germline loops: CDR1 SGHNT, CDR2 YENEEA. V trimming: 5 bases; J trimming: 6 bases; junction bases outside the gene matches: 6. CDR3 sequence: CASSPGQGSEQYF. CDR3 DNA sequence: TGTGCCAGCAGCCCCGGACAGGGAAGCGAGCAGTACTTC.

The chain links TRBV7-3 to TRBJ2-1; 10 bases are shared with TRBD1. Germline-derived CDR1 and CDR2 are SGHTA and FQGTGA. Trimming cost V 0 bases and J 4 bases; bases outside gene matches: 6. This CDR3 comprises 17 residues. CDR3 residues: CASSLTGTGVGYNEQFF. CDR3 nucleotide sequence: TGTGCCAGCAGCTTAACCGGGACAGGGGTTGGGTACAATGAGCAGTTCTTC. Full variable domain (remainder filled in from reference TRBV7-3 and TRBJ2-1): GAGVSQTPSNKVTEKGKYVELRCDPISGHTALYWYRQSLGQGPEFLIYFQGTGAADDSGLPNDRFFAVRPEGSVSTLKIQRTERGDSAVYLCASSLTGTGVGYNEQFFGPGTRLTVL.

This clone was detected once. V is TRBV11-2 and J is TRBJ2-7; TRBD2 might be the D (6 bases). The CDR3 runs to 15 residues. The V gene lost 0 bases and the J gene lost 5 bases, with 14 bases spanning the gap. Germline V gene lookup returns CDR1 SGHAT and CDR2 FQNNGV. The CDR3 loop reads CASSLEGGTGHEQYF. CDR3 in DNA: TGTGCCAGCAGCTTAGAGGGGGGAACGGGCCACGAGCAGTACTTC.

This chain links TRBV15 with TRBJ2-5; D tentatively fits TRBD1 or TRBD2 (5 bases each). Trimming pared 1 base from V and 4 bases from J, leaving 10 bases between. The CDR3 is 14 amino acids. Germline CDR1 reads LNHNV; CDR2 reads YYDKDF (reference sequence). The CDR3 DNA reads as TGTGCCACCAGCAGAGGAGGGGCTGGAGAGACCCAGTACTTC. This translates into CATSRGGAGETQYF.

The rearrangement joins TRBV5-1 to TRBJ2-3; D is tentatively TRBD1 or TRBD2 (5 bases each). V lost 0 bases and J lost 2, with 10 bases in between. The length of the CDR3 is 15 residues. The germline V gene has CDR1 SGHRS and CDR2 YFSETQ. The CDR3 loop is CASSLEGRTTDTQYF. CDR3 DNA sequence: TGCGCCAGCAGCTTGGAGGGACGGACCACAGATACGCAGTATTTT.

The chain joins TRBV6-4 to TRBJ1-5; possibly TRBD1 for D (5 bases). CDR1 MRHNA and CDR2 SNTAGT come from the germline V gene. Trimming removed 5 bases from V and 4 bases from J, with 9 bases in between. The CDR3 length is 13 residues. CDR3 coding DNA: TGTGCCAGCAGTCCCCAGGGAAATCAGCCCCAGCATTTT. As protein: CASSPQGNQPQHF.

This clone was counted a few times. The J gene is TRBJ1-5, the V gene TRBV6-5, with D perhaps matching TRBD1 (6 bases). Per germline, CDR1 MNHEY and CDR2 SVGAGI. This CDR3 comprises 14 residues. The V end was cut by 0 bases, the J end by 5 bases, with 8 bases between. CDR3 sequence: CASSYSGGDQPQHF. DNA of the CDR3: TGTGCCAGCAGTTACTCAGGGGGTGATCAGCCCCAGCATTTT.

With regard to this clone: The sample contains more than one DNA sequence encoding this CDR3. This chain uses TRBV5-1 with TRBJ2-2, with TRBD2 matching 11 bases. J was trimmed by 4 bases and V by 5 bases; bases with no gene match: 7. Germline CDR1 SGHRS, CDR2 YFSETQ. The CDR3 is made up of 16 amino acids. The CDR3 sequence: CASSLIAGGSTGELFF. The CDR3, as DNA: TGCGCCAGCAGTTTAATAGCGGGAGGGTCCACCGGGGAGCTGTTTTTT.

V and J are TRBV4-3 and TRBJ2-1; the match to TRBD2 covers 12 bases. This CDR3 spans 18 amino acids. The germline V gene has CDR1 LGHNA and CDR2 YSLEER. Trimming at V came to 0 bases and at J to 7 bases, leaving 10 bases not matched to a gene. The CDR3 reads CASSQEVASGGAGNEQFF. The DNA for the CDR3 is TGCGCCAGCAGCCAAGAAGTAGCTAGCGGGGGGGCCGGGAATGAGCAGTTCTTC.

This clone was observed a single time. The chain joins TRBV15 to TRBJ1-3; 7 nucleotides align to TRBD1. The CDR3 contains 16 residues. Germline assignment: CDR1 LNHNV and CDR2 YYDKDF (reference sequence). The V gene end was trimmed by 1 base and the J gene end by 2 bases; junction bases not matched to a gene: 5. The CDR3 DNA follows: TGTGCCACCAGCAGAGGGCAGGGGGTAACTGGAAACACCATATATTTT. It yields the protein CATSRGQGVTGNTIYF.

The rearrangement uses TRBV6-6 and TRBJ2-7; unclear D gene. This CDR3 comprises 11 residues. V lost 5 bases and J lost 7, with 9 bases in between. Germline assignment: CDR1 MNHNY and CDR2 SVGAGI (reference sequence). The CDR3 is CASSRRWEQYF. As DNA, the CDR3 is TGTGCCAGCAGTCGACGGTGGGAGCAGTACTTC.

The rearrangement joins TRBV7-2 to TRBJ2-5; D is ambiguous. Germline-derived CDR1 and CDR2 are SGHTA and FQGNSA. Trimming removed 5 bases from V and 5 bases from J, with 15 bases in between. CDR3 length: 14 amino acids. CDR3 sequence reads: CASSQTRNSETQYF. CDR3 nucleotide sequence: TGTGCCAGCAGCCAAACCCGCAACTCCGAGACCCAGTACTTC.

This clone appeared a few times. CDR3 protein: CASSPGYTEAFF. Here the CDR3 DNA reads TGTGCCAGCAGCCCAGGGTACACTGAAGCTTTCTTT. The J gene is TRBJ1-1, the V gene TRBV11-1, with a weak D call TRBD1 (5 bases). V dropped 5 bases and J dropped 3 bases, with 7 bases sitting between them. Germline CDR1 SGHAT, CDR2 FQDESV (reference sequence). CDR3 length: 12 amino acids.

DNA for the CDR3: TGTGCCAGCAACCAAAGACATCACACTAGCACAGATACGCAGTATTTT. Protein: CASNQRHHTSTDTQYF. The chain combines TRBV27 with TRBJ2-3; D is uncertain. V was clipped by 7 bases and J by 0 bases, with 17 bases between them. Germline loops: CDR1 MNHEY, CDR2 SMNVEV (reference sequence). The CDR3 runs 16 residues.

The rearrangement uses TRBV29-1 and TRBJ2-7; tentative D call: TRBD2 (5 bases). Trimming cost V 0 bases and J 4 bases, with 16 bases left between them. The CDR3 extends over 15 amino acids. Germline V lookup: CDR1 SQVTM, CDR2 ANQGSEA. The CDR3 spells CSVEEPTFRGYEQYF. The CDR3 nucleotides are TGCAGCGTTGAAGAGCCGACATTCCGCGGGTACGAGCAGTACTTC.

The CDR3 DNA reads as TGTGCCAGCAGCCCAGCGGGGCGGGTAAATGAGCAGTTCTTC. Encoded protein: CASSPAGRVNEQFF. The V call is TRBV7-9, the J call TRBJ2-1; 7 bases match TRBD2. The V and J ends lost 5 bases and 7 bases, in that order; junction bases with no gene match: 8. Germline lookup yields CDR1 SEHNR and CDR2 FQNEAQ (reference sequence). CDR3 length: 14 residues.

V usage is TRBV4-1 and J usage is TRBJ2-1, with D unclear. Germline CDR1 reads MGHRA; CDR2 reads YSYEKL. The CDR3 is 14 amino acids. V was trimmed by 0 bases and J by 9 bases, leaving 12 bases between them. CDR3 region: CASSQDGTNGEQFF. The CDR3 region has the DNA TGCGCCAGCAGCCAAGATGGTACCAACGGTGAGCAGTTCTTC.